Listed below are T cell receptor beta chains from one sample, sequenced in a study of shared clonotypes between healthy human individuals. Assay used: immunoSEQ multiplex PCR; TCRdb lists only in-frame clones, some missing. The table records about 450,000 clones, around 79% of them present only once. Sequenced material: PBMCs. These receptors were taken from a woman between 40 and 55 years old in good health. Some clones in this sample may be carry-over from other donors' samples. Both conserved end residues are part of each CDR3. Each record gives: V gene, D gene, J gene, clone size, CDR3 length, CDR3 DNA, CDR3 protein. D genes are given only for firm matches. Size tells how often a clone was seen (once, few, many) or the class of an expanded clone, and some rows leave it out.

TRBV30	-	TRBJ2-3	many	12	TGTGCCTGGAGCACAAGCACAGATACGCAGTATTTT	CAWSTSTDTQYF
TRBV28	-	TRBJ2-5	once	14	TGTGCCAGCAGTACCCGGACAGCTCAAGAGACCCAGTACTTC	CASSTRTAQETQYF
TRBV20-1	-	TRBJ2-7	-	11	TGCAGTGCCTACAGGGCTACGGAGCAGTACTTC	CSAYRATEQYF
TRBV2	-	TRBJ1-2	-	13	TGTGCCAGCACAACAGAGCGTAACTATGGCTACACCTTC	CASTTERNYGYTF
TRBV7-6	TRBD1	TRBJ1-1	-	15	TGTGCCAGCAGCCGACGTTCTGGGGACAGCACTGAAGCTTTCTTT	CASSRRSGDSTEAFF
TRBV5-1	TRBD1	TRBJ2-7	-	14	TGCGCCAGCAGCTCCGGGACAGGGAACTACGAGCAGTACTTC	CASSSGTGNYEQYF
TRBV7-2	TRBD2	TRBJ2-7	-	15	TGTGCCAGCAGCATCACTGGACTAGCGGGAACCCCTTCGTGCTTC	CASSITGLAGTPSCF
TRBV28	TRBD1	TRBJ2-7	-	14	TGTGCCAGCAGTTTCAGGGGGTCCGCCTACGAGCAGTACTTC	CASSFRGSAYEQYF
TRBV10-2	-	TRBJ1-2	-	13	TGCGCCAGCACTCCCGACGGCGCGGCTGGCTACACCTTC	CASTPDGAAGYTF
TRBV20-1	-	TRBJ1-1	few	10	TGCAGTGCTAGGGCTACTGAAGCTTTCTTT	CSARATEAFF
TRBV28	-	TRBJ1-5	-	15	TGTGCCAGCAGTTTTGTCGGGGATAGCAATCAGCCCCAGCATTTT	CASSFVGDSNQPQHF
TRBV21-1	-	TRBJ1-2	-	16	TGTGCCAGCAGCACCTTTGGACAGGAAGCTAACTATGGCTACACCTTC	CASSTFGQEANYGYTF
TRBV5-1	TRBD2	TRBJ2-1	once	15	TGCGCCAGCAGCCAGCTAGCGGGAAGGGTCAATGAGCAGTTCTTC	CASSQLAGRVNEQFF
TRBV4-2	-	TRBJ2-1	-	15	TGTGCCAGCAGCTCTCCGGGACTGACGAACAATGAGCAGTTCTTC	CASSSPGLTNNEQFF
TRBV18	-	TRBJ2-7	once	11	TGTGCCAGCTCACCAGGCTACGAGCAGTACTTC	CASSPGYEQYF
TRBV19	-	TRBJ2-3	-	14	TGTGCCAGTAGTATAACGGGACTCGCCTCTACGCAGTATTTT	CASSITGLASTQYF
TRBV4-3	-	TRBJ1-2	-	12	TGCGCCAGCAGCCCGGACGGCTATGGCTACACCTTC	CASSPDGYGYTF
TRBV30	-	TRBJ1-3	-	19	TGTGCCTGGACCGAGACCTGGGGGGGGGTAGATTCCTCTGGAAACACCATATATTTT	CAWTETWGGVDSSGNTIYF
TRBV2	-	TRBJ1-3	-	14	TGTGCCAGCAGTGTTGCAGATTCTGGAAACACCATATATTTT	CASSVADSGNTIYF
TRBV5-1	-	TRBJ1-4	-	14	TGCGCCAGCAGCTTTATGGGGCTGAATGAAAAACTGTTTTTT	CASSFMGLNEKLFF
TRBV19	TRBD1	TRBJ2-6	-	15	TGTGCCAGTCGGGACAGGGGGAGTGGGGCCAACGTCCTGACTTTC	CASRDRGSGANVLTF
TRBV4-1	-	TRBJ1-2	-	16	TGCGCCAGCAGCCAGGGGATACGGGGTGGCTGGGGCGGCTACACCTTC	CASSQGIRGGWGGYTF
TRBV19	-	TRBJ1-2	few	16	TGTGCCAGTAGTATAAGCGGGACAATTCCAAACTATGGCTACACCTTC	CASSISGTIPNYGYTF
TRBV18	TRBD2	TRBJ2-3	-	17	TGTGCCAGCTCACCGGGGTCTCCGGGAGGGCTTCGTGATACGCAGTATTTT	CASSPGSPGGLRDTQYF
TRBV7-9	-	TRBJ2-6	once	16	TGTGCCAGCAGCTCGACAGGTTTCTCTGGGGCCAACGTCCTGACTTTC	CASSSTGFSGANVLTF
TRBV7-2	-	TRBJ2-7	few	14	TGTGCCAGCAGCCCACAGAGAACCAGCTACGAGCAGTACTTC	CASSPQRTSYEQYF
TRBV29-1	-	TRBJ1-1	-	12	TGCAGCGTCCCTCTGCCAGGGTCAGAAGCTTTCTTT	CSVPLPGSEAFF
TRBV5-4	-	TRBJ2-1	-	13	TGTGCCAGCAGCTTGGGCCTTTACAATGAGCAGTTCTTC	CASSLGLYNEQFF
TRBV9	-	TRBJ2-1	-	13	TGTGCCAGCAACCGGGACTCCTACAATGAGCAGTTCTTC	CASNRDSYNEQFF
TRBV4-1	-	TRBJ2-7	-	14	TGCGCCAGCAGCCCCGGGACATATTCCTACGAGCAGTACTTC	CASSPGTYSYEQYF
TRBV18	-	TRBJ2-7	-	14	TGTGCCAGCTCACCGAATGCCGGCGGGGACGAGCAGTACTTC	CASSPNAGGDEQYF
TRBV5-1	-	TRBJ2-5	once	17	TGCGCCAGCAGTGGGCAGGGCCCCTCTCAGGTCGAAGAGACCCAGTACTTC	CASSGQGPSQVEETQYF
TRBV15	-	TRBJ2-3	-	15	TGTGCCACCAGCAGGGGGATGAGTGTCGAAGATACGCAGTATTTT	CATSRGMSVEDTQYF
TRBV28	-	TRBJ1-5	-	13	TGTGCCAGTACGGGCAGGGTTTATCAGCCCCAGCATTTT	CASTGRVYQPQHF
TRBV5-4	-	TRBJ2-1	-	13	TGTGCCAGCGGGGACCCCGGGGACAATGAGCAGTTCTTC	CASGDPGDNEQFF
TRBV11-1	-	TRBJ2-7	-	15	TGTGCCAGCAGCTCTCAGGGTCCCATTAAGGACGAGCAGTACTTC	CASSSQGPIKDEQYF
TRBV7-8	-	TRBJ1-3	-	16	TGTGCCAGCAGCTTAGCGGAGGCAGGGTCTGGAAACACCATATATTTT	CASSLAEAGSGNTIYF
TRBV30	TRBD1	TRBJ1-4	-	14	TGTGCCTGGAGTGCCGGGACAGATTATGAAAAACTGTTTTTT	CAWSAGTDYEKLFF
TRBV21-1	-	TRBJ2-1	-	17	TGTGCCAGCAGCACCCGCCGGGGCAGGGTGGTTTGTTATGAGCAGTTCTTC	CASSTRRGRVVCYEQFF
TRBV28	TRBD1	TRBJ1-2	-	16	TGTGCCAGCAGTTTAGTAACCGGGACAGGGAAGGATGGCTACACCTTC	CASSLVTGTGKDGYTF
TRBV4-3	-	TRBJ1-1	-	15	TGCGCCAGCAGCCAAGAAGGGGGGAGGTTCGCTGAAGCTTTCTTT	CASSQEGGRFAEAFF
TRBV6-1	TRBD2	TRBJ2-1	few	15	TGTGCCAGCAGACCACCGGGACTAGAAGTCGGCGAGCAGTTCTTC	CASRPPGLEVGEQFF
TRBV4-1	-	TRBJ2-5	-	11	TGCGCCAGCAGCCAAGGGGGGACCCAGTACTTC	CASSQGGTQYF
TRBV10-3	TRBD2	TRBJ2-5	-	14	TGTGCCATCAGTTTTAGCGGGGACCAAGAGACCCAGTACTTC	CAISFSGDQETQYF
TRBV19	-	TRBJ1-2	-	14	TGTGCCAGTAGTATAGCAACAGGAGTCGCTGGCTACACCTTC	CASSIATGVAGYTF
TRBV4-2	TRBD2	TRBJ2-1	-	17	TGTGCCAGCAGCCAAGGAACGGGGAGGGGAGTGGGCAATGAGCAGTTCTTC	CASSQGTGRGVGNEQFF
TRBV10-3	TRBD1	TRBJ1-5	-	16	TGTGCCATCAGTGAGTCGGGACAGGGCCGCGATCAGCCCCAGCATTTT	CAISESGQGRDQPQHF
TRBV6-5	TRBD1	TRBJ2-7	-	15	TGTGCCAGCAGGTCTCCGGGACAGCAGTCCTACGAGCAGTACTTC	CASRSPGQQSYEQYF